This T cell receptor beta chain is drawn from a study of shared clonotypes between healthy human individuals. Study-wide results and caveats: Large sequencing depth failed to make sorted-subset sequencing complete, rarefaction showed.

Clones were sequenced by immunoSEQ multiplex PCR, and TCRdb holds only the in-frame ones, with some missing. This sample has about 2.4 million clones, with 93% found just once. V was pared by 2 bases and J by 4 bases, with 5 bases of the junction left unmatched. The CDR3 is 15 residues long. Germline CDR1 SGHTA, CDR2 FQGTGA. As regards this clone: Its antigen is as yet unknown. Other DNA sequences in this specimen translate into the identical CDR3.

The rearrangement joins TRBV7-3 to TRBJ2-1; 7 nucleotides agree with TRBD2. Sequenced material: naive CD4+ T cells from PBMCs. The subset is: CD45RA+ positively selected. This sequence was found in a man aged 18 to 35 in good health. Some clones in this sample may be carry-over from other donors' samples. The CDR3: CASSLAGAGYNEQFF. The CDR3 nucleotides are TGTGCCAGCAGCTTAGCGGGAGCCGGATACAATGAGCAGTTCTTC. The full variable domain, rest sourced from reference TRBV7-3 and TRBJ2-1, is GAGVSQTPSNKVTEKGKYVELRCDPISGHTALYWYRQSLGQGPEFLIYFQGTGAADDSGLPNDRFFAVRPEGSVSTLKIQRTERGDSAVYLCASSLAGAGYNEQFFGPGTRLTVL.